Listed below are T cell receptor beta chains from one sample, sequenced in a study of cytomegalovirus exposure and HLA in healthy donors. The method was immunoSEQ multiplex PCR; TCRdb's version includes in-frame clones alone and lacks a portion of them. The sample has about 150,000 clones, 83% seen once. The sequenced sample consisted of PBMCs. The receptor set was obtained from a man aged 40-55 years in good health and CMV-seronegative. Both conserved end residues are part of each CDR3. A D gene is named only where the DNA matches it firmly. Size values are once, few and many counts, or a class for expanded clones, and some rows have none.

d_gene	v_gene	j_gene	abundance	CDR3nt	CDR3aa
TRBD2	TRBV9	TRBJ2-3	few	TGTGCCAGCACCAAAGGGACTAGCGGGGGGGCCTATGGCACAGATACGCAGTATTTT	CASTKGTSGGAYGTDTQYF
TRBD2	TRBV10-2	TRBJ2-1	-	TGCGCCAGCAGTGATACTAGCGGGAGCTATGAGCAGTTCTTC	CASSDTSGSYEQFF
-	TRBV7-8	TRBJ1-1	-	TGTGCCAGCAGCTTAGCCAGCACTGAAGCTTTCTTT	CASSLASTEAFF
-	TRBV2	TRBJ1-1	-	TGTGCCAGCAGTGAAGTGCAGATTGAAGCTTTCTTT	CASSEVQIEAFF
-	TRBV6-1	TRBJ1-3	-	TGTGCCAGCAGCCAAACGGGGGGCTCTGGAAACACCATATATTTT	CASSQTGGSGNTIYF
TRBD1	TRBV2	TRBJ1-1	-	TGTGCCAGCAAGGTGGACAGGGCCGTCTTT	CASKVDRAVF
-	TRBV28	TRBJ1-5	-	TGTGCCACCACCCGACGGGTCCTAAATCAGCCCCAGCATTTT	CATTRRVLNQPQHF
-	TRBV2	TRBJ2-3	-	TGTGCCAGCAGAGGACTGAGCACAGATACGCAGTATTTT	CASRGLSTDTQYF
TRBD1	TRBV27	TRBJ1-5	-	TGTGCCAGCAGTTTCGGCAAAGGGGGCCGCCAGCATTTT	CASSFGKGGRQHF
-	TRBV28	TRBJ2-7	-	TGTGCCAGCAGTCCCACCGGACAATCGCGGTACTTC	CASSPTGQSRYF
-	TRBV15	TRBJ2-7	-	TGTGCCACCAGCACTGGTCAGGGTTCCAACGAGCAGTACTTC	CATSTGQGSNEQYF
TRBD2	TRBV4-1	TRBJ2-1	-	TGCGCCAGCAGCCAAGGATGGACTAGCGGGGGCCAGTACAATGAGCAGTTCTTC	CASSQGWTSGGQYNEQFF
-	TRBV28	TRBJ1-4	-	TGTGCCAGCAGTTTCCGTTCAACTAATGAAAAACTGTTTTTT	CASSFRSTNEKLFF
-	TRBV27	TRBJ2-1	-	TGTGCCAGCAGTTCATTAGTAGGAGGGCAGTTCTTC	CASSSLVGGQFF
TRBD2	TRBV2	TRBJ2-7	-	TGTGCCAGCAGTGAGGGCAGCGGGAGCTCCTACGAGCAGTACTTC	CASSEGSGSSYEQYF
-	TRBV9	TRBJ2-3	-	TGTGCCAGCAGCGTAGATGGGGCTAGCACAGATACGCAGTATTTT	CASSVDGASTDTQYF
-	TRBV5-1	TRBJ2-7	-	TGCGCCACCAACCCGACGGGGAGCGGCGAGCAGTACTTC	CATNPTGSGEQYF
-	TRBV7-3	TRBJ2-3	-	TGTGCCAGCAGCCAAGCCCCGGGACTCAGCACAGATACGCAGTATTTT	CASSQAPGLSTDTQYF
-	TRBV5-6	TRBJ2-3	-	TGTGCCAGCAGCCAGGGTGTCGCAGATACGCAGTATTTT	CASSQGVADTQYF
TRBD2	TRBV27	TRBJ2-3	-	TGTGCCAGCAGCCCCTTGGGAGGGTTGACAGATACGCAGTATTTT	CASSPLGGLTDTQYF
-	TRBV15	TRBJ2-7	-	TGTGCCACCAGCAGAGATCCAGGGCCCGCTTGGGAGCAGTACTTC	CATSRDPGPAWEQYF
-	TRBV19	TRBJ1-1	once	TGTGCCAGTAGTAGGACACTGAACACTGAAGCTTTCTTT	CASSRTLNTEAFF
TRBD1	TRBV7-6	TRBJ1-4	-	TGTGCCAGCAGCTTAGTGACACAGGGGGGTGAAAAACTGTTTTTT	CASSLVTQGGEKLFF
TRBD1	TRBV27	TRBJ2-1	-	TGTGCCAGCAGTTTTTACAGGGGGTCCTACAATGAGCAGTTCTTC	CASSFYRGSYNEQFF
TRBD1	TRBV7-2	TRBJ2-2	-	TGTGCCAGCAGCTTATCCGGGACAGGGGCAACCGGGGAGCTGTTTTTT	CASSLSGTGATGELFF
TRBD1	TRBV9	TRBJ2-7	-	TGTGCCAGCAGCGTAGACGGCCAGGGGGCGCAGGAGCAGTACTTC	CASSVDGQGAQEQYF
-	TRBV7-2	TRBJ1-2	-	TGTGCCAGCAGCTTAGGACTCAACTTCGGCCCCTACACCTTC	CASSLGLNFGPYTF
TRBD2	TRBV7-2	TRBJ2-3	-	TGTGCCAGCAGCCCAGGACTAGCGGTACGAGATACGCAGTATTTT	CASSPGLAVRDTQYF
TRBD2	TRBV14	TRBJ2-3	-	TGTGCCAGCAGCCAAGAATTAACTAGCGGGATGGGCACAGATACGCAGTATTTT	CASSQELTSGMGTDTQYF
TRBD2	TRBV7-2	TRBJ2-1	-	TGTGCCAGCAGTCCCCGGGGGGATGAGCAGTTCTTC	CASSPRGDEQFF
-	TRBV5-6	TRBJ2-3	-	TGTGCCAGCAGCCTCCGGGGGGCTAGCACAGATACGCAGTATTTT	CASSLRGASTDTQYF
TRBD1	TRBV7-3	TRBJ1-1	-	TGTGCCAGCAGCTTAAGGTCCGGCGGGACAGGGGGAAGTGAAGCTTTCTTT	CASSLRSGGTGGSEAFF
-	TRBV7-2	TRBJ1-1	few	TGTGCCAGCAGCTTCGGCGGACAGCTTGAAGCTTTCTTT	CASSFGGQLEAFF
TRBD1	TRBV27	TRBJ1-1	-	TGTGCCAGCAGTAGGGGACAGGGGAAAATCCGCACTGAAGCTTTCTTT	CASSRGQGKIRTEAFF
-	TRBV5-1	TRBJ1-2	-	TGCGCCAGCAGCTTGGAGGCGGCTAACTATGGCTACACCTTC	CASSLEAANYGYTF
TRBD1	TRBV29-1	TRBJ1-2	-	TGCAGCGTTCTCCAGGGGGCGCTTGGCTACACCTTC	CSVLQGALGYTF
-	TRBV7-2	TRBJ1-3	-	TGTGCCAGCAGCCGCTCACAGAGAAACTCTGGAAACACCATATATTTT	CASSRSQRNSGNTIYF
TRBD2	TRBV18	TRBJ2-1	-	TGTGCCAGCTCACCACCGACTAGCGGTAATGAGCAGTTCTTC	CASSPPTSGNEQFF
-	TRBV18	TRBJ1-1	-	TGTGCCAGCTCACCCCTAACGCTCAACACTGAAGCTTTCTTT	CASSPLTLNTEAFF
-	TRBV6-4	TRBJ1-2	few	TGTGCCAGCAGTTCATCCCACAGGGAAAACTATGGCTACACCTTC	CASSSSHRENYGYTF
TRBD1	TRBV19	TRBJ1-5	-	TGTGCCAGTAGTATATTTGGACAGGGCAGCAATCAGCCCCAGCATTTT	CASSIFGQGSNQPQHF
TRBD1	TRBV6-1	TRBJ1-2	-	TGTGCCAGCAGTGGATCCGGGACAGGGGTGTATGGCTACACCTTC	CASSGSGTGVYGYTF
TRBD1	TRBV28	TRBJ2-2	few	TGTGCCAGCAGTTTATCACCGGGACAGCTAACCGGGGAGCTGTTTTTT	CASSLSPGQLTGELFF
-	TRBV6-1	TRBJ2-7	few	TGTGCCGCACAGTGGCGCCCCTACGAGCAGTACTTC	CAAQWRPYEQYF
-	TRBV5-1	TRBJ2-5	-	TGCGCCAGCAGCTTGCCGAGCCAAGAGACCCAGTACTTC	CASSLPSQETQYF
TRBD1	TRBV5-1	TRBJ1-2	-	TGCGCCAGCAGCACGACAGGGGGCCCGCGCGATCGCTACACCTTC	CASSTTGGPRDRYTF
TRBD2	TRBV9	TRBJ2-2	few	TGTGCCAGCAGCGGGGCGACTAGCGGGGTTCCTCCCTCGAACACCGGGGAGCTGTTTTTT	CASSGATSGVPPSNTGELFF
-	TRBV9	TRBJ2-7	-	TGTGCCCGCAAGAGGGTCGAGCAGTACTTC	CARKRVEQYF
-	TRBV15	TRBJ2-7	-	TGTGCCACCAGCAGAAGAAGGGCCATAACAGGGTGGGACGAGCAGTACTTC	CATSRRRAITGWDEQYF
-	TRBV7-8	TRBJ1-3	-	TGTGCCAGCAGCGCTAGCGGGGGGGCTGGAAACACCATATATTTT	CASSASGGAGNTIYF
TRBD2	TRBV5-1	TRBJ2-2	-	TGCGCCAGCAGCTTGGGGCTAGCGGGAGGAGTCACCGGGGAGCTGTTTTTT	CASSLGLAGGVTGELFF
-	TRBV18	TRBJ2-7	-	TGTGCCAGCTCACCACGGGCCAGTCCTACCTACGAGCAGTACTTC	CASSPRASPTYEQYF
TRBD1	TRBV19	TRBJ2-7	-	TGTGCCAGTAGTATAAGTTTATACCGGACAGGGGCCTACGAGCAGTACTTC	CASSISLYRTGAYEQYF
TRBD1	TRBV15	TRBJ2-7	-	TGTGCCACCAGCAGAGAGGGGGCCTTGGACAGGGCCTACGAGCAGTACTTC	CATSREGALDRAYEQYF
TRBD2	TRBV5-1	TRBJ2-3	-	TGCGCCAGCAAGTTACTAGCGGGGAGCACAGATACGCAGTATTTT	CASKLLAGSTDTQYF
TRBD2	TRBV4-3	TRBJ2-2	-	TGCGCCAGCAGCCCCCGACTAGCGGGAGCGGACACCGGGGAGCTGTTTTTT	CASSPRLAGADTGELFF
-	TRBV4-1	TRBJ2-7	-	TGCGCCAGCAGCCAAGTAGTGGGAGCCTCCTACGAGCAGTACTTC	CASSQVVGASYEQYF
-	TRBV9	TRBJ2-2	-	TGTGCCAGCAGCACGATACAGGGCACCGGGGAGCTGTTTTTT	CASSTIQGTGELFF